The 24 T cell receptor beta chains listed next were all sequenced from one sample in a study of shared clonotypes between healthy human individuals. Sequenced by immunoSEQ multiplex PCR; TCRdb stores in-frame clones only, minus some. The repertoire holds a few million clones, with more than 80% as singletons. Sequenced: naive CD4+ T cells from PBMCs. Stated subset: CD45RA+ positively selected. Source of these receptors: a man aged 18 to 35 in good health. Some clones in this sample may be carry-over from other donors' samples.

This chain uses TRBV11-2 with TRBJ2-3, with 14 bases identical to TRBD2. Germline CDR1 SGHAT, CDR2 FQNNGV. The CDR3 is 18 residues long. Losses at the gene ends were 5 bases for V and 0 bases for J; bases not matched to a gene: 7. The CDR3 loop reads CASSTRGLAGASTDTQYF. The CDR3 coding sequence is TGTGCCAGCAGCACCCGGGGACTAGCGGGGGCTAGCACAGATACGCAGTATTTT.

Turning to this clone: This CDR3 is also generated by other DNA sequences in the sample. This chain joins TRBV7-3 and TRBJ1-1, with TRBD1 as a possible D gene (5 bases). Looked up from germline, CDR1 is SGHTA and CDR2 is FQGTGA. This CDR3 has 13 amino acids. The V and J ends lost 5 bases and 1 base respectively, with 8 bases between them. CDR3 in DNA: TGTGCCAGCAGCAAAACAGGGAACACTGAAGCTTTCTTT. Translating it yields CASSKTGNTEAFF.

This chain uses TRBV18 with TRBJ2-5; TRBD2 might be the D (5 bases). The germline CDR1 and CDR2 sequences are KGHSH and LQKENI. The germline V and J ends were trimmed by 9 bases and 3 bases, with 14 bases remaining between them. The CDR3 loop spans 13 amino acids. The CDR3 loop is CASVRGREETQYF. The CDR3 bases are TGTGCCAGTGTTCGGGGTCGGGAAGAGACCCAGTACTTC.

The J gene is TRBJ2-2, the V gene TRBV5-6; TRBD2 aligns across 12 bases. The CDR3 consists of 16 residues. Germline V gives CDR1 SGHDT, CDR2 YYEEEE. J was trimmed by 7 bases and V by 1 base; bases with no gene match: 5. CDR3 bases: TGTGCCAGCAGCTTGAACCGACTAGCGGGAGTCGGGGAGCTGTTTTTT. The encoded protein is CASSLNRLAGVGELFF.

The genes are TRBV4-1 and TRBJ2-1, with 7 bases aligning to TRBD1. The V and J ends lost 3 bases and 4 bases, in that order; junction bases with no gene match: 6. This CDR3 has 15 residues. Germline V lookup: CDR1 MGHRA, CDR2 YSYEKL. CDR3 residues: CASSQPGQNYNEQFF. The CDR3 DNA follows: TGCGCCAGCAGCCAGCCGGGACAGAATTACAATGAGCAGTTCTTC.

The CDR3 spells CASSLSPWGGEQYF. DNA for the CDR3: TGTGCCAGCAGTTTGTCGCCCTGGGGAGGCGAGCAGTACTTC. The chain links TRBV27 to TRBJ2-7, with D possibly TRBD2 on 6 matching bases. This CDR3 is 14 amino acids long. Looked up from germline, CDR1 is MNHEY and CDR2 is SMNVEV (reference sequence). The V end lost 3 bases, the J end lost 6 bases, and 15 bases lay between the germline ends.

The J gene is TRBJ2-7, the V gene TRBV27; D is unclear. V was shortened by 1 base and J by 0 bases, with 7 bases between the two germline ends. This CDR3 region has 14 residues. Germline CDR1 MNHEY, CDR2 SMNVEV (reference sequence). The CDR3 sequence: CASSLWSSSYEQYF. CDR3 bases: TGTGCCAGCAGTTTATGGTCCTCCTCCTACGAGCAGTACTTC.

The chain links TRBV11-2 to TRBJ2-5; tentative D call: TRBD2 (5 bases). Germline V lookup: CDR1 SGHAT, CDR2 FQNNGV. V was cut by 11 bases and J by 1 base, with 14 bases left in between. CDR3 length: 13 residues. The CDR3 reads CAGGWAPQETQYF. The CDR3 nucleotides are TGTGCCGGAGGATGGGCGCCCCAAGAGACCCAGTACTTC.

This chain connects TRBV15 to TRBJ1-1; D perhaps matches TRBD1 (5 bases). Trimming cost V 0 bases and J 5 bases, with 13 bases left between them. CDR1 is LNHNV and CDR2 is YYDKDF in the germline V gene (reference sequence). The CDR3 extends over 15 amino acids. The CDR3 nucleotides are TGTGCCACCAGCAGAGATACAGGTCCGAATACTGAAGCTTTCTTT. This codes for CATSRDTGPNTEAFF. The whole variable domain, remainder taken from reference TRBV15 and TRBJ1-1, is DAMVIQNPRYQVTQFGKPVTLSCSQTLNHNVMYWYQQKSSQAPKLLFHYYDKDFNNEADTPDNFQSRRPNTSFCFLDIRSPGLGDTAMYLCATSRDTGPNTEAFFGQGTRLTVV.

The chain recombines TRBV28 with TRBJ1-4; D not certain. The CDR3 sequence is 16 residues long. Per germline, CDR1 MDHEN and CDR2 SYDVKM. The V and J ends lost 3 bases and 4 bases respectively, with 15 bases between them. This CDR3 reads CASSFPNRRVNEKLFF. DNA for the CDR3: TGTGCCAGCAGTTTCCCGAACAGACGGGTTAATGAAAAACTGTTTTTT.

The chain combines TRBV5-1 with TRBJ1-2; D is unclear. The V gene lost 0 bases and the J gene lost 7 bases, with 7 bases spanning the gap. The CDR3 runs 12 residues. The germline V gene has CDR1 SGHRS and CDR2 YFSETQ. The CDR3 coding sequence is TGCGCCAGCAGCTTGGGATCCGGTGGCTACACCTTC. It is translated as CASSLGSGGYTF.

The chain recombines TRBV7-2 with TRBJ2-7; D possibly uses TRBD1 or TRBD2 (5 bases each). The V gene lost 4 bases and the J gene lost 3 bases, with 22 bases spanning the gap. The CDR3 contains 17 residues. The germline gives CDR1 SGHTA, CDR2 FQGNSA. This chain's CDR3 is CASSWRSGTPDLYEQYF. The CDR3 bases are TGTGCCAGCAGCTGGCGATCCGGGACGCCTGATCTCTACGAGCAGTACTTC. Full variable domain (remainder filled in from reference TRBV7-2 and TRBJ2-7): GAGVSQSPSNKVTEKGKDVELRCDPISGHTALYWYRQSLGQGLEFLIYFQGNSAPDKSGLPSDRFSAERTGGSVSTLTIQRTQQEDSAVYLCASSWRSGTPDLYEQYFGPGTRLTVT.

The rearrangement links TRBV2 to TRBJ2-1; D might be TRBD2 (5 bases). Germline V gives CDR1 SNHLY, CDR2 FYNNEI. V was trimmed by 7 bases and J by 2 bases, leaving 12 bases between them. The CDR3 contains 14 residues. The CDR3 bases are TGTGCCAGCATGACCAGCGGTACCTACAATGAGCAGTTCTTC. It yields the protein CASMTSGTYNEQFF. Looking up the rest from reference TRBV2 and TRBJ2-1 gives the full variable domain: EPEVTQTPSHQVTQMGQEVILRCVPISNHLYFYWYRQILGQKVEFLVSFYNNEISEKSEIFDDQFSVERPDGSNFTLKIRSTKLEDSAMYFCASMTSGTYNEQFFGPGTRLTVL.

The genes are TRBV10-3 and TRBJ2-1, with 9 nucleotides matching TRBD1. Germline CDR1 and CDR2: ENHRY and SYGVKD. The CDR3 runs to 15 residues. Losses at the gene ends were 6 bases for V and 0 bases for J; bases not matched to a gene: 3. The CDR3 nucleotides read TGTGCCATCAGCCGGGACAGGGACTCCTACAATGAGCAGTTCTTC. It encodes CAISRDRDSYNEQFF.

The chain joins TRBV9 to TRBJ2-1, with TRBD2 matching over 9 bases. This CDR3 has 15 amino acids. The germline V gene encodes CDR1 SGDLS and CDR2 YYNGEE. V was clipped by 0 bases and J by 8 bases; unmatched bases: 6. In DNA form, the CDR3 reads TGTGCCAGCAGCGTAGGCGGGAGGGCCGTCGATGAGCAGTTCTTC. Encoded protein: CASSVGGRAVDEQFF.

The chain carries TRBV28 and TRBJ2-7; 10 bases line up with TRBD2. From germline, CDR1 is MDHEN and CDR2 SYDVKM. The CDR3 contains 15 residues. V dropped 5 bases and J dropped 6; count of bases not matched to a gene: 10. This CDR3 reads CASSPRTSGLSEQYF. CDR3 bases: TGTGCCAGCAGTCCCCGGACTAGCGGCCTTAGCGAGCAGTACTTC.

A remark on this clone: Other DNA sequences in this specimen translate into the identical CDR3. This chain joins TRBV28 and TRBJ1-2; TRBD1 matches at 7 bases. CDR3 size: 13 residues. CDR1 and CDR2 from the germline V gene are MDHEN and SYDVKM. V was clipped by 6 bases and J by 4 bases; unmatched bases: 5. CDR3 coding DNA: TGTGCCAGCAGCCGGACAGGTGTCTATGGCTACACCTTC. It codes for CASSRTGVYGYTF.

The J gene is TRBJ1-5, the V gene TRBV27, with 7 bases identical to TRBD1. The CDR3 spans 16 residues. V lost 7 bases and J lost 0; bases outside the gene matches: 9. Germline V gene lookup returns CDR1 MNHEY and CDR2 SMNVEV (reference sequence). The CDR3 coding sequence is TGTGCCAGCACCAGGGGACAGAGATATAGCAATCAGCCCCAGCATTTT. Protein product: CASTRGQRYSNQPQHF.

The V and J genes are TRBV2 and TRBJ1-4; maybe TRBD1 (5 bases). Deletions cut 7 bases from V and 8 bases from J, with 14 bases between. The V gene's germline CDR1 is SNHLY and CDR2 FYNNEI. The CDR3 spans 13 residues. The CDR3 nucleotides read TGTGCCAGCAACGGGCAGGGAGTGGAAAAACTGTTTTTT. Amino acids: CASNGQGVEKLFF.

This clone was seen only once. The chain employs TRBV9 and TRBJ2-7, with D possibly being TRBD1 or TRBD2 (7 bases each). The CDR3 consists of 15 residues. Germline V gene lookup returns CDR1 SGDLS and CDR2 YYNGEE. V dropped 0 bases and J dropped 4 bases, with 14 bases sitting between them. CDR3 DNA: TGTGCCAGCAGCGTAGGACAGGGAGGGTGGTACGAGCAGTACTTC. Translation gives CASSVGQGGWYEQYF.

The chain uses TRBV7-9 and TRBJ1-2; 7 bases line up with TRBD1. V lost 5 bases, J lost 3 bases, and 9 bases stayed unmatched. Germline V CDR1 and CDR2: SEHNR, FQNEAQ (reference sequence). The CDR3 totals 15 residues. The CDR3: CASSPGQSLHYGYTF. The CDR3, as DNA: TGTGCCAGCAGCCCGGGACAGAGTTTGCACTATGGCTACACCTTC.

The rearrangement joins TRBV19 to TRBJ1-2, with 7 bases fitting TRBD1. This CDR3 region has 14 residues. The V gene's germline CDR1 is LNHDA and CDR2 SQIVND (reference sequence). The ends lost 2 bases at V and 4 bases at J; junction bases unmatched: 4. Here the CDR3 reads CASSIPGGIYGYTF. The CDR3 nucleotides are TGTGCCAGTAGTATACCAGGGGGTATCTATGGCTACACCTTC. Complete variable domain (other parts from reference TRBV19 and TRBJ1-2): DGGITQSPKYLFRKEGQNVTLSCEQNLNHDAMYWYRQDPGQGLRLIYYSQIVNDFQKGDIAEGYSVSREKKESFPLTVTSAQKNPTAFYLCASSIPGGIYGYTFGSGTRLTVV.

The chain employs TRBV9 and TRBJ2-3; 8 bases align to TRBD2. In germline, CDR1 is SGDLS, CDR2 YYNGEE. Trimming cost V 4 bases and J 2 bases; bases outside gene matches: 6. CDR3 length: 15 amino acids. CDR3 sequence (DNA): TGTGCCAGCAGCACTTATAGCGGGACCACAGATACGCAGTATTTT. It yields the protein CASSTYSGTTDTQYF.

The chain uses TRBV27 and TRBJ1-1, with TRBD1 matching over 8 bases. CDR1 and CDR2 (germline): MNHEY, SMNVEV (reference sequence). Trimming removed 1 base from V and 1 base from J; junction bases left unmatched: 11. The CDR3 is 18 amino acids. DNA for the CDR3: TGTGCCAGCAGTTTATTAGCCGCTCGGACAGGGAAGAACACTGAAGCTTTCTTT. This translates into CASSLLAARTGKNTEAFF.